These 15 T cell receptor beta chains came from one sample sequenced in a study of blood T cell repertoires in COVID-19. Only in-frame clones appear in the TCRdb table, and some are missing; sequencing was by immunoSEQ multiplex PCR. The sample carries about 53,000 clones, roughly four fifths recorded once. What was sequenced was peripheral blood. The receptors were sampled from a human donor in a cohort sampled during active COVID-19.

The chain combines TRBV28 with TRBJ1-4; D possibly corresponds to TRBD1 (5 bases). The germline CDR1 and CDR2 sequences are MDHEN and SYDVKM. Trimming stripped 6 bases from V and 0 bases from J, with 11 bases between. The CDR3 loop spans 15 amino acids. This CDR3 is CASSIGGATNEKLFF. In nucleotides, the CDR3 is TGTGCCAGCAGCATCGGGGGGGCAACTAATGAAAAACTGTTTTTT.

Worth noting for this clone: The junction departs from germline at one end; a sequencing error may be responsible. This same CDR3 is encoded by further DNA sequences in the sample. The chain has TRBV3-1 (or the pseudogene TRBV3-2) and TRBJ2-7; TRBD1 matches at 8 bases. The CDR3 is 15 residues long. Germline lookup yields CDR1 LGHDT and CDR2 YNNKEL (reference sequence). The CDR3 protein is CASSLEDRANNEQYF. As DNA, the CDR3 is TGTGCCAGCAGCCTCGAGGACAGGGCGAACAACGAGCAATACTTC.

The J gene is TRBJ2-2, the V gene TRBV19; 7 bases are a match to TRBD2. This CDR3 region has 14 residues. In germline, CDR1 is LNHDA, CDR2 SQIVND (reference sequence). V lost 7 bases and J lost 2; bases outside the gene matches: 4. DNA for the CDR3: TGTGCCAGTAAACGGGGGGATAACACCGGGGAGCTGTTTTTT. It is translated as CASKRGDNTGELFF.

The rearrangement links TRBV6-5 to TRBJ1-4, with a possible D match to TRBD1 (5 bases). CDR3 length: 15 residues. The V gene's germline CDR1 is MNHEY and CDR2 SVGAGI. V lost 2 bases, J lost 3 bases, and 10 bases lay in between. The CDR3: CASSYKGLSNEKLFF. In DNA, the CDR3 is TGTGCCAGCAGTTACAAGGGACTCTCTAATGAAAAACTGTTTTTT.

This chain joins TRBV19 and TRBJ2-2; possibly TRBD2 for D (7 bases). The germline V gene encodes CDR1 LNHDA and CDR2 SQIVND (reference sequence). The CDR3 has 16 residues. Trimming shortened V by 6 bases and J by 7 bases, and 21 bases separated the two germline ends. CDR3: CASRRPPTGGGGELFF. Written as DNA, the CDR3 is TGTGCCAGTAGAAGACCCCCGACGGGGGGCGGCGGGGAGCTGTTTTTT. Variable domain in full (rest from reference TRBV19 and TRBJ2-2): DGGITQSPKYLFRKEGQNVTLSCEQNLNHDAMYWYRQDPGQGLRLIYYSQIVNDFQKGDIAEGYSVSREKKESFPLTVTSAQKNPTAFYLCASRRPPTGGGGELFFGEGSRLTVL.

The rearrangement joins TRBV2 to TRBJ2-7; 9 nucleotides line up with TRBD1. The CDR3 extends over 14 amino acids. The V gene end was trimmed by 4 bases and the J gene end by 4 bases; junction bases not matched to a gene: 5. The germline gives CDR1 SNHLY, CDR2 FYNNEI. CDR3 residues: CASSVGTGSYEQYF. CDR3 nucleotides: TGTGCCAGCAGTGTCGGGACAGGGAGTTACGAGCAGTACTTC.

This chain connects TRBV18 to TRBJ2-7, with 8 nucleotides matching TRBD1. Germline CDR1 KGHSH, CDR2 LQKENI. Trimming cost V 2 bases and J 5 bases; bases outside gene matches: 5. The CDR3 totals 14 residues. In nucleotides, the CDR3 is TGTGCCAGCTCACCAGGACAGGGAAATCACGAGCAGTACTTC. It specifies CASSPGQGNHEQYF.

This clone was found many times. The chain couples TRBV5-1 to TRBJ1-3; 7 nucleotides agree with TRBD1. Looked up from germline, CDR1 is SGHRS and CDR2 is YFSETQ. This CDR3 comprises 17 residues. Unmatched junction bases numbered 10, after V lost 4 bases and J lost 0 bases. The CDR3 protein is CASSPSGTASSGNTIYF. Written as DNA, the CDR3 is TGCGCCAGCAGCCCCTCCGGGACAGCAAGCTCTGGAAACACCATATATTTT.

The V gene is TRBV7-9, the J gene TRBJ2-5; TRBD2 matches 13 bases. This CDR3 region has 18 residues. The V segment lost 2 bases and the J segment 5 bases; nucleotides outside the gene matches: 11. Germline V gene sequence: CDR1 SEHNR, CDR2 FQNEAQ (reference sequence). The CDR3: CASSLTVTSGRPGETQYF. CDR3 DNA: TGTGCCAGCAGCTTAACGGTGACTAGCGGGAGGCCCGGGGAGACCCAGTACTTC. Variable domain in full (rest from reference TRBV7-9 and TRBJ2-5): DTGVSQNPRHKITKRGQNVTFRCDPISEHNRLYWYRQTLGQGPEFLTYFQNEAQLEKSRLLSDRFSAERPKGSFSTLEIQRTEQGDSAMYLCASSLTVTSGRPGETQYFGPGTRLLVL.

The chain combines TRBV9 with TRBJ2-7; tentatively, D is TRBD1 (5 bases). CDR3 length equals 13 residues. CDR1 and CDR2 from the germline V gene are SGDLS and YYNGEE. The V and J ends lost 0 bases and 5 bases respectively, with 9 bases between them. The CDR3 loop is CASSVVATDEQYF. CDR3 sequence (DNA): TGTGCCAGCAGCGTAGTCGCGACAGACGAGCAGTACTTC.

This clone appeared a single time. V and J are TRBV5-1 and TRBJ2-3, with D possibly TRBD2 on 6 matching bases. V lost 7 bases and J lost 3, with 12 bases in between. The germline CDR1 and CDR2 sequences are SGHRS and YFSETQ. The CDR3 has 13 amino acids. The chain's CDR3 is CASSRGFTDTQYF. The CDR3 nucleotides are TGCGCCAGCTCCCGGGGGTTTACAGATACGCAGTATTTT. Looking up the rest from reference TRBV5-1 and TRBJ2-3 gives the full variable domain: KAGVTQTPRYLIKTRGQQVTLSCSPISGHRSVSWYQQTPGQGLQFLFEYFSETQRNKGNFPGRFSGRQFSNSRSEMNVSTLELGDSALYLCASSRGFTDTQYFGPGTRLTVL.

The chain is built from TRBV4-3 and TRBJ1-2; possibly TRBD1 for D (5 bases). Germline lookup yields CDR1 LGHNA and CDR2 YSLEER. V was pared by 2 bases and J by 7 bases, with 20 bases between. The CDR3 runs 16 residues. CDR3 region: CASSQRSPTDRSGYTF. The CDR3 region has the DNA TGCGCCAGCAGCCAAAGAAGCCCGACAGACCGGAGTGGCTACACCTTC.

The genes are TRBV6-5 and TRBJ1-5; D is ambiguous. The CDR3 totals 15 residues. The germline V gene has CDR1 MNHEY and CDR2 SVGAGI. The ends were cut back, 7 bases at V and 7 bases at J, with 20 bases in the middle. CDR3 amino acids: CASNPYPGEVQPQHF. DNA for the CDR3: TGTGCCAGCAACCCCTATCCCGGTGAGGTCCAGCCCCAGCATTTT.

The CDR3 region is CASSIGRQGNPYEQYF. In DNA, the CDR3 is TGTGCCAGTAGTATAGGCCGACAGGGAAACCCCTACGAGCAGTACTTC. V is TRBV19 and J is TRBJ2-7; 7 bases fit TRBD1. Germline values: CDR1 LNHDA, CDR2 SQIVND (reference sequence). CDR3 length: 16 residues. V trimming: 1 base; J trimming: 2 bases; junction bases outside the gene matches: 8.

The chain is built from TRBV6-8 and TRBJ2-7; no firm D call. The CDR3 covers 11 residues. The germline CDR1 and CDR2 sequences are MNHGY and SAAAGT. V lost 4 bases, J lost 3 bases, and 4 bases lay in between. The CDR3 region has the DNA TGTGCCAGCAGTTTATGCTACGAGCAGTACTTC. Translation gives CASSLCYEQYF.